A single TCR beta chain is shown here with its context. The sample is drawn from a study of blood T cell repertoires in COVID-19. Profiled with immunoSEQ multiplex PCR; TCRdb holds only in-frame clones, not every one. The sample shows approximately 62,000 clones, about four fifths of them seen only once. The CDR3 runs 15 residues. Trimming stripped 0 bases from V and 7 bases from J, with 13 bases between. Germline V gene data show CDR1 as LNHDA and CDR2 as SQIVND (reference sequence). The chain is built from TRBV19 and TRBJ1-5; D remains ambiguous. Sequenced sample: peripheral blood. The source of this sequence is a woman aged 45 to 65 with active or convalescent COVID-19. The CDR3 coding sequence is TGTGCCAGTAGTATAGACGCAGGAGGTGGGCAGCCCCAGCATTTT. Protein sequence: CASSIDAGGGQPQHF.